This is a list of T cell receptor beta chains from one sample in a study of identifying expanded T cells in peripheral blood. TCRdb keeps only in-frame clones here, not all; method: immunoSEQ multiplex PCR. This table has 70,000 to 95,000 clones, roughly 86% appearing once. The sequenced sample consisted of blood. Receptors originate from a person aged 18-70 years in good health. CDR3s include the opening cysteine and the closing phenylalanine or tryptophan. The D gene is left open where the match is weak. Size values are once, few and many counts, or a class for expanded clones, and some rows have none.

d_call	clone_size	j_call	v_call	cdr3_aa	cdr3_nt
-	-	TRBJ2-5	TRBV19	CASSTAGETQYF	TGTGCCAGTAGCACAGCGGGAGAGACCCAGTACTTC
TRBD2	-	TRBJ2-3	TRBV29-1	CSVEFAGATDTQYF	TGCAGCGTTGAATTTGCGGGAGCCACAGATACGCAGTATTTT
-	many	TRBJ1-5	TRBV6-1	CASSDAPRGGQPQHF	TGTGCCAGCAGTGATGCACCACGCGGGGGTCAGCCCCAGCATTTT
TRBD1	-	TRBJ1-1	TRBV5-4	CASSLGAGGASTEAFF	TGTGCCAGCAGCTTGGGGGCAGGGGGCGCATCGACTGAAGCTTTCTTT
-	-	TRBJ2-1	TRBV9	CASSPQGNEQFF	TGTGCCAGCAGCCCCCAGGGAAATGAGCAGTTCTTC
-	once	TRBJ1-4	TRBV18	CASSPSGDRGEKLFF	TGTGCCAGCTCACCCTCCGGTGACCGGGGTGAAAAACTGTTTTTT
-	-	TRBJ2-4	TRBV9	CASSPSREKNIQYF	TGTGCCAGCAGCCCGAGCAGGGAGAAAAACATTCAGTACTTC
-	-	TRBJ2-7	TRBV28	CASSSNYEQYF	TGTGCCAGCAGTTCCAACTACGAGCAGTACTTC
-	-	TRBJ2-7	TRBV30	CAWSGSPIKKQYF	TGTGCCTGGTCCGGGAGCCCTATTAAAAAGCAGTACTTC
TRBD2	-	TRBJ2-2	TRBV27	CASSSRGLVNTGELFF	TGTGCCAGCAGTTCGCGAGGACTAGTTAACACCGGGGAGCTGTTTTTT
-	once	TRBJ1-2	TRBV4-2	CASSQTDKKLNGYTF	TGTGCCAGCAGCCAAACTGACAAAAAACTTAATGGCTACACCTTC
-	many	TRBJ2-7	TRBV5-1	CASSLDSTRAYEQYF	TGCGCCAGCAGCTTGGACAGCACCAGGGCTTACGAGCAGTACTTC
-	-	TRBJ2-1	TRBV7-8	CASSPLTSRLSYEQFF	TGTGCCAGCAGCCCCCTCACTAGCAGACTCAGCTATGAGCAGTTCTTC
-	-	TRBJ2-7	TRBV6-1	CASSQRAGFHEQYF	TGTGCCAGCAGCCAAAGGGCAGGGTTCCACGAGCAGTACTTC
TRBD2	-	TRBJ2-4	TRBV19	CASSSREDGNIQYF	TGTGCCAGTAGTAGTCGGGAGGACGGAAACATTCAGTACTTC
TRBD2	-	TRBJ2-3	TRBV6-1	CASNVEAGNTDTQYF	TGTGCCAGCAACGTGGAAGCGGGGAACACAGATACGCAGTATTTT
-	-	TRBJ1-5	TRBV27	CASSLEARAGQPQHF	TGTGCCAGCAGTTTAGAGGCGAGGGCTGGTCAGCCCCAGCATTTT
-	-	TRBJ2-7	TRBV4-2	CASSQETASSYEQYF	TGTGCCAGCAGCCAAGAAACGGCTAGTTCCTACGAGCAGTACTTC
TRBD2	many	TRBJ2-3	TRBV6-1	CASSETSGGPDTQYF	TGTGCCAGCAGTGAGACTAGCGGGGGGCCAGATACGCAGTATTTT
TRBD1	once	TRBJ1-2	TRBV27	CASSSSGTGDYGYTF	TGTGCCAGCAGTTCATCCGGGACAGGGGATTATGGCTACACCTTC
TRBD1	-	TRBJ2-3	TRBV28	CASSSPGQGTDTQYF	TGTGCCAGCAGTTCTCCGGGACAGGGCACAGATACGCAGTATTTT
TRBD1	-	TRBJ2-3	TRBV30	CAWSGRGGWADTQYF	TGTGCCTGGAGTGGTAGAGGGGGCTGGGCAGATACGCAGTATTTT
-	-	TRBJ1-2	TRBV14	CASSQGAGNYGYTF	TGTGCCAGCAGCCAAGGGGCGGGGAACTATGGCTACACCTTC
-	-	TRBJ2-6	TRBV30	CAWSVWGVSGANVLTF	TGTGCCTGGAGTGTTTGGGGGGTGAGCGGGGCCAACGTCCTGACTTTC
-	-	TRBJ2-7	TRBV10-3	CAITEGRAYEQYF	TGTGCCATCACGGAGGGGAGAGCCTACGAGCAGTACTTC
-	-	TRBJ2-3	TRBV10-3	CAISESGSTDTQYF	TGTGCCATCAGTGAGTCGGGTAGCACAGATACGCAGTATTTT
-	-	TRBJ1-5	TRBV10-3	CAISDPDQPQHF	TGTGCCATCAGTGACCCGGATCAGCCCCAGCATTTT
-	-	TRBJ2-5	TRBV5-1	CASSLVATEGQTQYF	TGCGCCAGCAGCTTGGTGGCAACCGAGGGACAGACCCAGTACTTC
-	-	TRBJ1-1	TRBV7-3	CASSRSRRVTFF	TGTGCCAGCAGCCGGTCCCGGCGTGTAACTTTCTTT
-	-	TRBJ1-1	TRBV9	CASSPRGGRTEAFF	TGTGCCAGCAGCCCCCGGGGAGGGCGGACTGAAGCTTTCTTT
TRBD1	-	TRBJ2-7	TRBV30	CAWSPTGLGEQYF	TGTGCCTGGAGTCCGACAGGGTTAGGCGAGCAGTACTTC
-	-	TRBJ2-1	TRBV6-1	CASSEAPRTSSYNEQFF	TGTGCCAGCAGTGAAGCGCCTAGGACTTCCTCCTACAATGAGCAGTTCTTC
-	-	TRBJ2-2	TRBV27	CASGVDNTGELFF	TGTGCCAGCGGAGTGGACAACACCGGGGAGCTGTTTTTT
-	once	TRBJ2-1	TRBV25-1	CASSTPLGQGTYNEQFF	TGTGCCAGCAGTACCCCCCTGGGGCAGGGTACCTACAATGAGCAGTTCTTC
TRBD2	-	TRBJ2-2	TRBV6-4	CASRASGSTGELFF	TGTGCCAGCCGGGCTAGCGGGAGCACCGGGGAGCTGTTTTTT
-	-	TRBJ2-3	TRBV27	CASSLRAGSDTQYF	TGTGCCAGCAGTTTAAGAGCGGGCTCAGATACGCAGTATTTT
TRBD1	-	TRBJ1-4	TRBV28	CASSQYRGGNEKLFF	TGTGCCAGCAGTCAATACAGGGGGGGGAATGAAAAACTGTTTTTT
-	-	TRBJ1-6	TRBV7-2	CASSLGLAGSAMINSPLHF	TGTGCCAGCAGCTTAGGTTTAGCGGGGTCAGCTATGATTAATTCACCCCTCCACTTT
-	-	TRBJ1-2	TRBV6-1	CASSEPPRASYGYTF	TGTGCCAGCAGTGAACCACCTCGGGCTAGCTATGGCTACACCTTC
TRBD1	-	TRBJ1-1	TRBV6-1	CASSLTGGWNGEAFF	TGTGCCAGCAGTCTCACAGGGGGCTGGAATGGTGAAGCTTTCTTT
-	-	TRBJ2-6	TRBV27	CASSVRTELSGANVLTF	TGTGCCAGCAGTGTAAGGACCGAACTCTCTGGGGCCAACGTCCTGACTTTC
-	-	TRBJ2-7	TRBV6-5	CASSSRPLSPPEQYF	TGTGCCAGCAGTTCTCGCCCCTTATCCCCACCCGAGCAGTACTTC
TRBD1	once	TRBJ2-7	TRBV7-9	CASSSLTGPYEQYF	TGTGCCAGCAGCTCCCTGACAGGGCCCTACGAGCAGTACTTC
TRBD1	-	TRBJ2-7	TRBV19	CASSFGTAYEQYF	TGTGCCAGTAGTTTCGGGACAGCCTACGAGCAGTACTTC
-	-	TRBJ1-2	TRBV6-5	CASISGAPRGYGYTF	TGTGCCAGCATTTCCGGGGCCCCAAGGGGCTATGGCTACACCTTC
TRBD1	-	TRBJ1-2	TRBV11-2	CASSPALDRVYGYTF	TGTGCCAGCAGCCCAGCTCTCGACAGGGTCTATGGCTACACCTTC
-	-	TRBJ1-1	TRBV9	CASSVGGGRNTEAFF	TGTGCCAGCAGCGTAGGGGGCGGCAGAAACACTGAAGCTTTCTTT
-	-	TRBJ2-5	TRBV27	CASSGQKETQYF	TGTGCCAGCAGTGGACAAAAGGAGACCCAGTACTTC
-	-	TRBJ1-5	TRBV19	CASRVGVRRGWPQHF	TGTGCCAGTAGGGTAGGGGTTAGGCGGGGTTGGCCCCAGCATTTT
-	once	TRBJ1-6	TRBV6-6	CASSPLGGAGSPLHF	TGTGCCAGCAGCCCCCTGGGGGGGGCCGGGTCACCCCTCCACTTT
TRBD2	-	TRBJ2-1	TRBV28	CASSATSAASYNEQFF	TGTGCCAGCAGTGCTACTAGCGCGGCCTCCTACAATGAGCAGTTCTTC
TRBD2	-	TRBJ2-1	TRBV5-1	CASIGTSGSDEQFF	TGCGCCAGCATAGGGACTAGCGGGAGTGATGAGCAGTTCTTC
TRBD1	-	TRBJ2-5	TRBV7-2	CASSLGTGETQYF	TGTGCCAGCAGCTTAGGGACAGGCGAGACCCAGTACTTC